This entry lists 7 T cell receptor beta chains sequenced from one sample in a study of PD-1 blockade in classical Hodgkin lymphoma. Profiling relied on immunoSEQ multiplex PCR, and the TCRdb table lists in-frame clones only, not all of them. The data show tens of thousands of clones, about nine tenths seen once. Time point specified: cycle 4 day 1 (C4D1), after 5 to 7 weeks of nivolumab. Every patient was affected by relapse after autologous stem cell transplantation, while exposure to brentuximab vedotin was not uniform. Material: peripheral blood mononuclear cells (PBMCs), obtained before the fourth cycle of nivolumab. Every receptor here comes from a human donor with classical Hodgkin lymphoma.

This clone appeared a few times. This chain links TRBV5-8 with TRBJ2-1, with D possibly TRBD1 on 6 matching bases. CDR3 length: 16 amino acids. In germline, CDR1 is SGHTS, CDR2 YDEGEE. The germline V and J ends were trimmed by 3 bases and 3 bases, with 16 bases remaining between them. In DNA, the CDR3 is TGTGCCAGCAGCTCCCCCACAGGGTGGAACTACAATGAGCAGTTCTTC. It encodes CASSSPTGWNYNEQFF.

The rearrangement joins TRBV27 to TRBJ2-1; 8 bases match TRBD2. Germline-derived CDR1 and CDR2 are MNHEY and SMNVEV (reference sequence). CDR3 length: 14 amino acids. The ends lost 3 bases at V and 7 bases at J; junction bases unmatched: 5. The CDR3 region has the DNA TGTGCCAGCAGTTTCGGAGCGGGGGAGAATGAGCAGTTCTTC. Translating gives CASSFGAGENEQFF.

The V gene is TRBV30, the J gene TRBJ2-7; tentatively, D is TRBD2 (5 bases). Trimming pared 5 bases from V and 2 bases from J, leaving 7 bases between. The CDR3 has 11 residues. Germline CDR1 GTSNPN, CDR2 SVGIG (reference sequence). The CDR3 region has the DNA TGTGCCTGGGAGGGAACCTACGAGCAGTACTTC. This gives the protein CAWEGTYEQYF.

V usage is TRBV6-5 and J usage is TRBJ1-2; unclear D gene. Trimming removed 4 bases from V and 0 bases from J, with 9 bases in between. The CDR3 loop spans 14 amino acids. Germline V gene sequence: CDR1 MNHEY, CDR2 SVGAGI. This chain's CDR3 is CASSLSGANYGYTF. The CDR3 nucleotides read TGTGCCAGCAGTTTGTCAGGAGCTAACTATGGCTACACCTTC.

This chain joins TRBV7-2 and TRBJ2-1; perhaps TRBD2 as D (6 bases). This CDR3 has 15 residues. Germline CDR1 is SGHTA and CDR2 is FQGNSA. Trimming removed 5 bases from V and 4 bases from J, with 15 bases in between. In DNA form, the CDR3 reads TGTGCCAGCAGCCAGCCGGGGGTCCTTTACAATGAGCAGTTCTTC. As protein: CASSQPGVLYNEQFF.

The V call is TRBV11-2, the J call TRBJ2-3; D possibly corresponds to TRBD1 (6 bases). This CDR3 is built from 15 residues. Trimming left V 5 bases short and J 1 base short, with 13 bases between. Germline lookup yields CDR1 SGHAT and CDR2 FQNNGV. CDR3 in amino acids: CASSIGQWGTDTQYF. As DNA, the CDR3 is TGTGCCAGCAGCATAGGACAGTGGGGCACAGATACGCAGTATTTT.

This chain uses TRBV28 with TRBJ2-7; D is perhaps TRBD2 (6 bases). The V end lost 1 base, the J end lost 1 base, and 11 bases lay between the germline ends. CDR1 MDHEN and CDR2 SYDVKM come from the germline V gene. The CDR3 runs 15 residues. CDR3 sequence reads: CASSLYRGGSYEQYF. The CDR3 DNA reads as TGTGCCAGCAGTTTATATCGCGGAGGGTCCTACGAGCAGTACTTC. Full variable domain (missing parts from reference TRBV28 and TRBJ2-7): DVKVTQSSRYLVKRTGEKVFLECVQDMDHENMFWYRQDPGLGLRLIYFSYDVKMKEKGDIPEGYSVSREKKERFSLILESASTNQTSMYLCASSLYRGGSYEQYFGPGTRLTVT.